The present T cell receptor (beta chain) was sequenced within a study of blood T cell repertoires in COVID-19. Assay: immunoSEQ multiplex PCR; the TCRdb copy retains only in-frame clones and omits some. The sample consists of about 240,000 clones, more than 70% of them appearing once. This receptor was obtained from a man at least 80 years old with acute or convalescent COVID-19. Sample: peripheral blood.

The chain's CDR3 is CAIRGKTGNQPQHF. The DNA for the CDR3 is TGTGCCATCAGAGGGAAGACAGGGAATCAGCCCCAGCATTTT. The chain couples TRBV10-3 to TRBJ1-5; 7 nucleotides line up with TRBD1. This CDR3 spans 14 amino acids. Germline-derived CDR1 and CDR2 are ENHRY and SYGVKD. V trimming: 6 bases; J trimming: 4 bases; junction bases outside the gene matches: 6.